This is a list of T cell receptor beta chains from one sample in a study of blood T cell repertoires in COVID-19. Method: immunoSEQ multiplex PCR; TCRdb's copy keeps in-frame clones and lacks some. The data show under 350,000 clones, approximately 86% seen once. Sequenced: peripheral blood. These receptors were collected from a man between 65 and 85 years old with acute or convalescent COVID-19. CDR3s include the opening cysteine and the closing phenylalanine or tryptophan. D genes are given only for firm matches. Size tells how often a clone was seen (once, few, many) or the class of an expanded clone, and some rows leave it out.

>TRBV6-2/TRBV6-3|TRBJ2-1|-|-
TGTGCCAGCAGTTCCCGGACTATTTACAATGAGCAGTTCTTC
CASSSRTIYNEQFF
>TRBV28|TRBJ1-5|-|TRBD1
TGTGCCAGCAGTCCGGGACAGGTCAATCAGCCCCAGCATTTT
CASSPGQVNQPQHF
>TRBV30|TRBJ2-5|-|-
TGTGCCTCCTCCTCTGCGCCCGGGGAGACCCAGTACTTC
CASSSAPGETQYF
>TRBV5-4|TRBJ2-5|-|TRBD2
TGTGCCACCCCTCCCGCCCCAGGAGCGGGGGACGAGACCCAGTACTTC
CATPPAPGAGDETQYF
>TRBV5-1|TRBJ2-7|-|TRBD2
TGCGCCAGCAGCTCGGGAGGACTAGCGGGGTACGAGCAGTACTTC
CASSSGGLAGYEQYF
>TRBV5-1|TRBJ2-2|-|TRBD2
TGCGCCAGCAGCAGGACTAGCGGGAGGAACACCGGGGAGCTGTTTTTT
CASSRTSGRNTGELFF
>TRBV7-9|TRBJ1-6|-|TRBD1
TGTGCCAGCAGCCTAGGACAGGGGACATCACCCCTCCACTTT
CASSLGQGTSPLHF
>TRBV5-5|TRBJ1-1|-|TRBD1
TGTGCCAGCAGCTTTGACAGGGTGCGGAACACTGAAGCTTTCTTT
CASSFDRVRNTEAFF
>TRBV18|TRBJ2-4|-|-
TGTGCCAGCTCACCGGGAGCCTCGGACATTCAGTACTTC
CASSPGASDIQYF
>TRBV10-3|TRBJ2-7|-|-
TGTGCCATCAGGGGACAAACCAGCTACGAGCAGTACTTC
CAIRGQTSYEQYF
>TRBV7-2|TRBJ2-7|-|-
TGTGCCAGCAGCTTAGGGAGGGGTTCCCTCGAGCAGTACTTC
CASSLGRGSLEQYF
>TRBV6-4|TRBJ2-7|-|-
TGTGCCAGCAGGAGCCACAGGGTGAGATCCGAGCAGTACTTC
CASRSHRVRSEQYF
>TRBV18|TRBJ1-5|-|-
TGTGCCAGCTCACCACCGGCGGGCGTCGGCAATCAGCCCCAGCATTTT
CASSPPAGVGNQPQHF
>TRBV6-5|TRBJ1-3|-|-
TGTGCCAGCACCCCAGGGGTAGGAAACACCATATATTTT
CASTPGVGNTIYF
>TRBV28|TRBJ2-1|once|TRBD2
TGTGCCAGCGGGACTAGCGGGAGTAATCAGGGGGCTTCCTACAATGAGCAGTTCTTC
CASGTSGSNQGASYNEQFF
>TRBV28|TRBJ2-2|-|TRBD1
TGTGCCAGCAGTGGACAGGGTTTGGCCGGGGAGCTGTTTTTT
CASSGQGLAGELFF
>TRBV7-6|TRBJ2-7|once|-
TGTGCCAGCCGACTCACGGACGAGCAGTACTTC
CASRLTDEQYF
>TRBV3-1/TRBV3-2|TRBJ1-1|-|-
TGTGCCAGCAGCCAAGATATCTGGCAGGCGCCTATCATGAACACTGAAGCTTTCTTT
CASSQDIWQAPIMNTEAFF
>TRBV19|TRBJ2-3|-|TRBD2
TGTGCCAGTAGTATACGCCGGACTAGCAGCGCCGATACGCAGTATTTT
CASSIRRTSSADTQYF
>TRBV7-8|TRBJ1-5|-|-
TGTGCCAGCAGCTTACAGGCTCAGCCCCAGCATTTT
CASSLQAQPQHF
>TRBV2|TRBJ2-3|-|TRBD2
TGTGCCAGCATCAGCGGGGGTTCCACAGATACGCAGTATTTT
CASISGGSTDTQYF
>TRBV7-8|TRBJ2-7|-|-
TGTGCCAGCAGCTGGCGAGGGGACTTATTGCAGTACTTC
CASSWRGDLLQYF
>TRBV6-2/TRBV6-3|TRBJ2-2|-|-
TGTGCCAGCAGTCGACCCGTCGGGATCGGGGAGCTGTTTTTT
CASSRPVGIGELFF
>TRBV4-1|TRBJ2-7|few|TRBD2
TGCGCCAGCAGCCAGTATGCGGGGGGCCCGCATCTCTACGAGCAGTACTTC
CASSQYAGGPHLYEQYF
>TRBV28|TRBJ2-7|-|-
TGTGCCAGCAGGCAGACTATGATTACCTACGAGCAGTACTTC
CASRQTMITYEQYF
>TRBV7-9|TRBJ1-5|medium-sized|-
TGTGCCAGCGGATCGACAGCTGCTGGCAATCAGCCCCAGCATTTT
CASGSTAAGNQPQHF
>TRBV5-1|TRBJ2-3|-|-
TGCGCCAGCAGCTTACCCTCTTTAGCTAGCACAGATACGCAGTATTTT
CASSLPSLASTDTQYF
>TRBV3-1/TRBV3-2|TRBJ2-1|once|TRBD1
TGTGCCAGCAGCGCCGGGACAGGTCCCTACAATGAGCAGTTCTTC
CASSAGTGPYNEQFF
>TRBV19|TRBJ2-1|-|-
TGTGCCAGTAGTATAGCGACTACCTACAATGAGCAGTTCTTC
CASSIATTYNEQFF
>TRBV2|TRBJ2-5|-|-
TGTGCCAGCAGTGAAAATTTCGGGGAGACCCAGTACTTC
CASSENFGETQYF
>TRBV27|TRBJ2-7|-|-
TGTGCCAGCAGTTTAAGAGGGGAGGGGGGCTACGAGCAGTACTTC
CASSLRGEGGYEQYF
>TRBV28|TRBJ2-1|-|TRBD2
TGTGCCAGCAGCCCTGGGACTAGCGGGAGGCCGAGCGATGAGCAGTTCTTC
CASSPGTSGRPSDEQFF
>TRBV6-4|TRBJ1-6|-|TRBD1
TGTGCCAGCAGTGCTCGGACAGGGGGAGGTAATTCACCCCTCCACTTT
CASSARTGGGNSPLHF
>TRBV10-1|TRBJ1-5|-|TRBD1
TGCGCCAGCAGGAGCGGACAGGCGGATAGCAATCAGCCCCAGCATTTT
CASRSGQADSNQPQHF
>TRBV7-9|TRBJ1-5|many|-
TGTGCCAGCAGCTCCAGGGATGGTCAGCCCCAGCATTTT
CASSSRDGQPQHF
>TRBV5-4|TRBJ2-3|-|-
TGTGCCAGCAGCTTGGGGGGCCCCACAGATACGCAGTATTTT
CASSLGGPTDTQYF
>TRBV28|TRBJ2-3|-|TRBD2
TGTGCCAGCAGTCGATTAGCGGGGGGGCGACAAGATACGCAGTATTTT
CASSRLAGGRQDTQYF